The present T cell receptor (beta chain) was sequenced within a study of cytomegalovirus exposure and HLA in healthy donors. All the people who gave samples were healthy bone marrow donors. PCR used 60 Vbeta primers and 13 Jbeta primers. Some clones are missing from TCRdb's copy, which holds only in-frame ones; the method was immunoSEQ multiplex PCR. The table records some 200,000 clones, around 77% of them present only once. This CDR3 has 13 residues. V was pared by 6 bases and J by 3 bases, with 12 bases between. Per the germline V gene, CDR1 is MNHNS and CDR2 is SASEGT. The source material was PBMCs. The V call is TRBV6-1, the J call TRBJ2-7; tentative D call: TRBD1 (5 bases). This receptor was identified in a woman aged 25 to 39 in good health and CMV-seronegative. The DNA for the CDR3 is TGTGCCAGCAGCCGAGACAGATTCTACGAGCAGTACTTC. Its translation is CASSRDRFYEQYF.